This T cell receptor (beta chain) was retrieved from a study of radiation and T cells in renal cell carcinoma. The wider study: Nephrectomy followed 15 Gy stereotactic body radiation by 4 weeks.

The time point denotes: baseline pretreatment blood. Treatment meaning: 15 Gy SBRT to primary tumor, nephrectomy 4 weeks later. The tumor was a clear cell renal cell carcinoma. Profiled with immunoSEQ multiplex PCR; TCRdb holds only in-frame clones, not every one. The sample lists 150,000 or so clones; more than 70% were seen once. The V and J ends lost 8 bases and 3 bases respectively, with 16 bases between them. The CDR3 totals 14 residues. Per germline, CDR1 MNHEY and CDR2 SVGAGI. V is TRBV6-5 and J is TRBJ1-1; maybe TRBD1 (6 bases). The sequenced sample was blood, obtained from a patient whose treatment included radiotherapy and nephrectomy. This sequence was found in a woman in her forties or fifties with renal cell carcinoma. CDR3 protein: CASGHRDTYTEAFF. CDR3 coding DNA: TGTGCCAGCGGTCACCGGGACACTTACACTGAAGCTTTCTTT.